The 6 T cell receptor beta chains reported below all come from one sample, sequenced in a study of blood T cell repertoires in COVID-19. Data came from immunoSEQ multiplex PCR; TCRdb stores just in-frame clones and leaves some out. Of fewer than 95,000 clones listed, roughly 90% were seen once; the top ten hold under 0.8%. The sample taken for sequencing was peripheral blood. These receptors were collected from a woman older than 75 with acute or convalescent COVID-19.

The genes are TRBV5-1 and TRBJ1-4; D not resolved. The V and J ends lost 0 bases and 5 bases respectively, with 2 bases between them. In germline, CDR1 is SGHRS, CDR2 YFSETQ. This CDR3 is built from 12 residues. CDR3 amino acids: CASSLANEKLFF. CDR3 nucleotide sequence: TGCGCCAGCAGCTTGGCAAATGAAAAACTGTTTTTT. The complete variable domain, with remaining parts taken from reference TRBV5-1 and TRBJ1-4, reads KAGVTQTPRYLIKTRGQQVTLSCSPISGHRSVSWYQQTPGQGLQFLFEYFSETQRNKGNFPGRFSGRQFSNSRSEMNVSTLELGDSALYLCASSLANEKLFFGSGTQLSVL.

CDR3 sequence reads: CASSMVVWRYGYTF. CDR3 nucleotide sequence: TGTGCCAGTAGTATGGTCGTTTGGAGGTATGGCTACACCTTC. The chain couples TRBV19 to TRBJ1-2, with D hard to call. The germline V gene has CDR1 LNHDA and CDR2 SQIVND (reference sequence). The CDR3 is made up of 14 amino acids. Trimming removed 3 bases from V and 5 bases from J, with 13 bases in between.

In this sample, this clone turned up a few times. The chain couples TRBV5-4 to TRBJ2-5; the match to TRBD2 covers 11 bases. CDR1 and CDR2 from the germline V gene are SGHNT and YYREEE (reference sequence). The CDR3 contains 16 residues. V shed 1 base and J 1 base; nucleotides not matched to a gene: 3. The CDR3 region is CASSLLAGGTQETQYF. CDR3 DNA: TGTGCCAGCAGCTTGCTAGCGGGGGGTACCCAAGAGACCCAGTACTTC.

J is TRBJ1-5 and V is TRBV10-3; D is undetermined. Between the trimmed V and J ends, which lost 6 bases and 2 bases, there was a span of 14 bases. Germline lookup yields CDR1 ENHRY and CDR2 SYGVKD. The CDR3 extends over 15 amino acids. The CDR3 is CAISQGREGNQPQHF. CDR3 in DNA: TGTGCCATCAGCCAAGGGAGGGAGGGCAATCAGCCCCAGCATTTT.

The rearrangement uses TRBV6-5 and TRBJ1-4; no clear D gene. CDR1 is MNHEY and CDR2 is SVGAGI in the germline V gene. This CDR3 comprises 15 residues. V was pared by 8 bases and J by 2 bases, with 15 bases between. The CDR3 protein is CASGPLRTTNEKLFF. The DNA of the CDR3 is TGTGCCAGCGGGCCTTTAAGGACTACTAATGAAAAACTGTTTTTT.

This clone was detected only once. V is TRBV19 and J is TRBJ1-2; D unresolved. The germline gives CDR1 LNHDA, CDR2 SQIVND (reference sequence). The CDR3 is 13 amino acids. V was shortened by 3 bases and J by 2 bases, with 7 bases between the two germline ends. CDR3 DNA sequence: TGTGCCAGTAGTATCGGGATGAACTATGGCTACACCTTC. Translated, it gives CASSIGMNYGYTF.